These T cell receptor beta chains were read from a single sample in a study of blood T cell repertoires in COVID-19. Assay: immunoSEQ multiplex PCR; the TCRdb copy retains only in-frame clones and omits some. The sample includes some 150,000 clones, over 70% of them seen just once. The sequencing input was peripheral blood. These receptors all stem from a man aged 45-60 years who had recovered from COVID-19. The CDR3 runs from the conserved cysteine through the conserved F or W. The D gene is left open where the match is weak. Part of the rows lack a size; the others show once, few, many or a class for expanded clones.

CDR3nt: TGTGCCAGCAGCCCCCGACAGGGAGTGAACACTGAAGCTTTCTTT
CDR3aa: CASSPRQGVNTEAFF
d_gene: TRBD1
v_gene: TRBV27
abundance: .
j_gene: TRBJ1-1

CDR3nt: TGTGCCAGCAGTAACAGGGTTAGGACTGAAGCTTTCTTT
CDR3aa: CASSNRVRTEAFF
d_gene: .
v_gene: TRBV27
abundance: .
j_gene: TRBJ1-1

CDR3nt: TGTGCCAGCAGTGAATATTGGGACAGCCTTGTTGAAGCTTTCTTT
CDR3aa: CASSEYWDSLVEAFF
d_gene: TRBD1
v_gene: TRBV6-1
abundance: .
j_gene: TRBJ1-1

CDR3nt: TGTGCCAGCAGCTTAGGGGGACTAGCGGGGGGACTAGATACGCAGTATTTT
CDR3aa: CASSLGGLAGGLDTQYF
d_gene: TRBD2
v_gene: TRBV7-2
abundance: .
j_gene: TRBJ2-3

CDR3nt: TGTGCCAGCAGCACAGGGTTCGGAAACACCATATATTTT
CDR3aa: CASSTGFGNTIYF
d_gene: .
v_gene: TRBV27
abundance: .
j_gene: TRBJ1-3

CDR3nt: TGTGCCAGCAGTTACTCCCGGATAGGGGTTGCGGAGACCCAGTACTTC
CDR3aa: CASSYSRIGVAETQYF
d_gene: .
v_gene: TRBV6-6
abundance: .
j_gene: TRBJ2-5

CDR3nt: TGCGCCAGCACCCTGGGGGCTAGCGGGGACACCGGGGAGCTGTTTTTT
CDR3aa: CASTLGASGDTGELFF
d_gene: TRBD2
v_gene: TRBV5-1
abundance: .
j_gene: TRBJ2-2

CDR3nt: TGTGCCAGTAGTACTCCTTCAGGGGCAACTAATGAAAAACTGTTTTTT
CDR3aa: CASSTPSGATNEKLFF
d_gene: .
v_gene: TRBV19
abundance: .
j_gene: TRBJ1-4

CDR3nt: TGTGCCAGCAGCCTCCATGAGCAGTTCTTC
CDR3aa: CASSLHEQFF
d_gene: .
v_gene: TRBV12-3/TRBV12-4
abundance: .
j_gene: TRBJ2-1

CDR3nt: TGTGCCTGGAGTCGGGTTAATGAAAAACTGTTTTTT
CDR3aa: CAWSRVNEKLFF
d_gene: .
v_gene: TRBV30
abundance: once
j_gene: TRBJ1-4

CDR3nt: TGCGCCAGCAGCCAAGGGAGGACAGGGTTGAGCAATCAGCCCCAGCATTTT
CDR3aa: CASSQGRTGLSNQPQHF
d_gene: TRBD1
v_gene: TRBV4-1
abundance: .
j_gene: TRBJ1-5

CDR3nt: TGCGCCAGCAGCTTGTTCTCTAGCGGACCCCAAGAGACCCAGTACTTC
CDR3aa: CASSLFSSGPQETQYF
d_gene: TRBD2
v_gene: TRBV5-1
abundance: .
j_gene: TRBJ2-5

CDR3nt: TGTGCCAGCAGCCCAGGGTTTAACTATGGCTACACCTTC
CDR3aa: CASSPGFNYGYTF
d_gene: .
v_gene: TRBV7-9
abundance: .
j_gene: TRBJ1-2

CDR3nt: TGTGCCAGTAGCACAGGGGCCGCTAACTACGAGCAGTACTTC
CDR3aa: CASSTGAANYEQYF
d_gene: TRBD1
v_gene: TRBV19
abundance: .
j_gene: TRBJ2-7

CDR3nt: TGTGCCAGCGAAGCGGGGACTGCCGGGGAGCTGTTTTTT
CDR3aa: CASEAGTAGELFF
d_gene: TRBD2
v_gene: TRBV2
abundance: once
j_gene: TRBJ2-2

CDR3nt: TGTGCCAGCAGCTGGAGCAGAGGGCTCTACACCTTC
CDR3aa: CASSWSRGLYTF
d_gene: .
v_gene: TRBV7-2
abundance: .
j_gene: TRBJ1-2

CDR3nt: TGTGCCAGCAGTGAAGTTTCAGGGGGTAGCTCTGGAAACACCATATATTTT
CDR3aa: CASSEVSGGSSGNTIYF
d_gene: TRBD1
v_gene: TRBV2
abundance: .
j_gene: TRBJ1-3

CDR3nt: TGTGCCAGCAGCACCAACCGCCGGGCGGGGGGACGCACAGATACGCAGTATTTT
CDR3aa: CASSTNRRAGGRTDTQYF
d_gene: TRBD2
v_gene: TRBV7-9
abundance: .
j_gene: TRBJ2-3

CDR3nt: TGTGCCAGCAGCGCTCAGAGGGACACTGAAGCTTTCTTT
CDR3aa: CASSAQRDTEAFF
d_gene: .
v_gene: TRBV11-2
abundance: .
j_gene: TRBJ1-1

CDR3nt: TGCAGTGCTAGCGGGGGCTACGAGCAGTACTTC
CDR3aa: CSASGGYEQYF
d_gene: .
v_gene: TRBV20-1
abundance: .
j_gene: TRBJ2-7

CDR3nt: TGTGCCAGCACCCCCCACAGGGACAATCAGCCCCAGCATTTT
CDR3aa: CASTPHRDNQPQHF
d_gene: .
v_gene: TRBV6-2/TRBV6-3
abundance: .
j_gene: TRBJ1-5

CDR3nt: TGTGCCAGCAGTTCAACAGGGGGCGTAGCAGACGAGCAGTACTTC
CDR3aa: CASSSTGGVADEQYF
d_gene: TRBD1
v_gene: TRBV6-5
abundance: .
j_gene: TRBJ2-7

CDR3nt: TGTGCCAGCAGCCTAGATAGCGGTGGCCCTGAGCAGTTCTTC
CDR3aa: CASSLDSGGPEQFF
d_gene: .
v_gene: TRBV9
abundance: once
j_gene: TRBJ2-1

CDR3nt: TGTGCCAGCAGCGGGCCAAACCCCTACGAGCAGTACTTC
CDR3aa: CASSGPNPYEQYF
d_gene: .
v_gene: TRBV9
abundance: .
j_gene: TRBJ2-7

CDR3nt: TGTGCCAGCAGCTTTCCTGGGGGGGACAATGAGCAGTTCTTC
CDR3aa: CASSFPGGDNEQFF
d_gene: TRBD2
v_gene: TRBV5-4
abundance: .
j_gene: TRBJ2-1

CDR3nt: TGCGCCAGCAGCCAGGGCCACACAGGGTTTTCCTACGAGCAGTACTTC
CDR3aa: CASSQGHTGFSYEQYF
d_gene: .
v_gene: TRBV4-1
abundance: few
j_gene: TRBJ2-7

CDR3nt: TGTGCCAGCAGCTTTATCGACAGGGGGCACGAGCAGTACTTC
CDR3aa: CASSFIDRGHEQYF
d_gene: TRBD1
v_gene: TRBV11-1
abundance: .
j_gene: TRBJ2-7